The 2 T cell receptor beta chains below were found in one sample sequenced in a study of blood T cell repertoires in COVID-19. Method: immunoSEQ multiplex PCR; TCRdb's copy keeps in-frame clones and lacks some. The data contain 60,000 or so clones, approximately 87% of them singletons. Sequenced: peripheral blood. Receptors originate from a man aged 60-69 years with acute or convalescent COVID-19.

In nucleotides, the CDR3 is TGTGCCAGCAGTTACTGGCACCTCTACAATGAGCAGTTCTTC. This codes for CASSYWHLYNEQFF. The rearrangement links TRBV6-2 or TRBV6-3 to TRBJ2-1, with unresolved D. V lost 1 base and J lost 3, with 7 bases in between. This CDR3 has 14 residues. Germline values: CDR1 MNHEY, CDR2 SVGEGT.

CDR3 in amino acids: CAWRRGQGWGYTF. CDR3 DNA: TGTGCCTGGCGCAGGGGACAGGGATGGGGCTACACCTTC. The chain is built from TRBV30 and TRBJ1-2; 9 bases are shared with TRBD1. Germline CDR1 is GTSNPN and CDR2 is SVGIG (reference sequence). With V trimmed by 5 bases and J by 8 bases, 9 bases remained unmatched. The CDR3 is 13 amino acids.